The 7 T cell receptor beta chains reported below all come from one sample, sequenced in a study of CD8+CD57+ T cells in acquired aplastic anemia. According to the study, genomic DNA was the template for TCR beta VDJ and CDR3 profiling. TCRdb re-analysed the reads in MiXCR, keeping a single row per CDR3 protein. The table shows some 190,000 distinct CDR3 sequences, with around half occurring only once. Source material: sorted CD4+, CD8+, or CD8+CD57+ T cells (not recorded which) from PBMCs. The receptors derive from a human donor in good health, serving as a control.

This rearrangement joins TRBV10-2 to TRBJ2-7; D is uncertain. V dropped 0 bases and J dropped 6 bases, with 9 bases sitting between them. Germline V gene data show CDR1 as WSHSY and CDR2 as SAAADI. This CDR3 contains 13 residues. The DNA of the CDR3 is TGCGCCAGCAGTGAGTCGGCCTATGGCGAGCAGTACTTC. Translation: CASSESAYGEQYF.

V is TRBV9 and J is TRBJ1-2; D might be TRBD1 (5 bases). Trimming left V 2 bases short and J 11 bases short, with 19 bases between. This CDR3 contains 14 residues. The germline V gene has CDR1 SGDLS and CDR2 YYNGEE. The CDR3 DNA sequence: TGTGCCAGCAGCGTTGGACAAGCCGGCATGGGGTACACCTTC. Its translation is CASSVGQAGMGYTF.

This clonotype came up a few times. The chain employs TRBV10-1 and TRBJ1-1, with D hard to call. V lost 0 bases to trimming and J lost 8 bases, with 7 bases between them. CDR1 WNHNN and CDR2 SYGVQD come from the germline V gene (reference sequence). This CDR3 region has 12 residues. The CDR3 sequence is CASSESPGEAFF. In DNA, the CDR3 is TGCGCCAGCAGTGAGTCCCCGGGGGAAGCTTTCTTT.

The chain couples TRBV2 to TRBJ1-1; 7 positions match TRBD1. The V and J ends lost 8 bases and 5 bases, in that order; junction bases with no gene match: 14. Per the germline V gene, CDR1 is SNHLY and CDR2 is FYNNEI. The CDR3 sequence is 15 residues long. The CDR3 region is CASHLNRQGRTEAFF. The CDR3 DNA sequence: TGTGCCAGCCATTTGAACAGACAGGGAAGAACTGAAGCTTTCTTT.

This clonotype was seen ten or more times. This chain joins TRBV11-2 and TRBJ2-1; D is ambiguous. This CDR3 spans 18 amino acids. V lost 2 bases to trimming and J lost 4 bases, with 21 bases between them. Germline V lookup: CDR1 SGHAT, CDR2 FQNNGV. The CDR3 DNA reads TGTGCCAGCAGCTTAATTCCGAGAACCCCGACTCATTACAATGAGCAGTTCTTC. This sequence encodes CASSLIPRTPTHYNEQFF.

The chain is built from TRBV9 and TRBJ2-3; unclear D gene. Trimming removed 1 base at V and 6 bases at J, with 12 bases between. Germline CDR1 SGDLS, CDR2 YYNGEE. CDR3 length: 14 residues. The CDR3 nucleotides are TGTGCCAGCAGCGTACGTCTGTGGTCGGATACGCAGTATTTT. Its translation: CASSVRLWSDTQYF.

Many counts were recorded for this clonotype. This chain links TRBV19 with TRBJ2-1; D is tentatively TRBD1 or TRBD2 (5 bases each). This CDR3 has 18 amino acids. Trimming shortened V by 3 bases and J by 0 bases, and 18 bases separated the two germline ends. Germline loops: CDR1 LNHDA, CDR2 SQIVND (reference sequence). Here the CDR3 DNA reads TGTGCCAGTAGTATTCCCCCCCGGGACCGGAGCTCCTACAATGAGCAGTTCTTC. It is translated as CASSIPPRDRSSYNEQFF.